Sequencing of this TCR beta chain was carried out in a study of CD4 T cells in relation to SARS-CoV-2 and coronaviruses (dated by TCRdb to about 2021). At the level of the whole study: The ViraFEST assay cultured PBMCs with antigen for 10 days, then sequenced TCR beta CDR3s to find antigen-specific clonal expansions. The negative reference condition was either a culture with an HIV-1 Nef peptide pool or a culture with no peptide. HLA restriction was mapped for shared crossreactive spike epitopes using patient-derived lymphoblastoid cell lines. At the level of individual TCR clonotypes, the study evaluated whether memory CD4+ T cells crossreact between the spike proteins of SARS-CoV-2 and those of common cold coronaviruses. The Adaptive Biotechnologies TCR-sequencing kit was used to sequence samples from a few pre-COVID donors and the naive versus memory experiments, whereas other data were Illumina-based. Expansion assays from other donors in the study were sequenced with a different, Illumina-based TCR-beta assay. The research as a whole found: The study was limited by small numbers of patients and tested TCRs. Approximately 61% of donors had memory CD4+ clonotypes that crossrecognized SARS-CoV-2 and at least one common cold coronavirus spike. Because no donor provided both pre-pandemic and post-infection samples, tracing the source of pre-existing responses was limited. Compared with monoreactive clones, crossreactive clones had significantly weaker SARS-CoV-2-driven expansion, a result consistent with antigenic imprinting. Since the crossreactivity analysis centred on spike protein, crossreactivity against other viral proteins was not assessed.

Taken from the germline V gene, the CDR1 and CDR2 loops are SGHVS and FNYEAQ. V and J are truncated by 1 base and 5 bases respectively, leaving an intervening sequence of 6 bases. The CDR3 runs 13 amino acids, cysteine and phenylalanine included. Just CDR3 DNA is preserved here, 39 bases in frame from base 1. CD4+ T cells from unexposed donors were collected before the COVID-19 pandemic (2011-2018). Following 10 days of culture, the EasySep CD4+ T cell isolation kit was used to isolate CD4+ T cells. Unexposed donor CD4+ T cells were tested for reactivity to SARS-CoV-2 S and N and four common cold coronavirus spike pools, as cell number allowed. Each well received two million PBMCs, cultured in IMDM supplemented with roughly 5% human AB serum and about 10 IU/ml IL-2. Half of the culture medium was replaced with fresh IL-2-containing medium on days 3 and 7. Each peptide culture condition was generally run in triplicate replicate wells. Leukapheresis product for the unexposed donors was bought commercially. Ficoll-Paque PLUS gradient centrifugation was used to isolate PBMCs from either whole blood or leukapheresis product. PBMCs were either used fresh in the expansion assay or cryopreserved at -140 degrees C. The QIAamp Micro DNA Kit was used to extract genomic DNA from the CD4+ T cells.

About this clone: There is no known antigen for this receptor. Nothing much larger sits one base from this clone, and base qualities are not available.

Library prep was done by the immunoSEQ multiplex PCR assay. Per the original workflow: Preprocessing removed nonproductive sequences and CDR3s not starting with C, not ending with F or W, or shorter than 7 amino acids. The MANAFEST web app was used to call antigen-specific clonotypes on the basis of expansion compared with the reference and with other culture wells. A clone was considered positive if significant expansion relative to the reference culture was observed in 2 of 3 replicate wells at an FDR below 0.05. To be called positive, a clone also had to show significant expansion compared with every other tandem well and an odds ratio greater than 5. CDR3 homology was measured as pairwise Levenshtein distance, computed with the stringdist R package after trimming three terminal residues from each end. TCRdb provides this immuneACCESS table in a form limited to in-frame rearrangements. Some clones are lacking; in checked studies, under half of them reflect an unresolved V gene, and why the rest are absent is not known. The D gene and trimming were derived from the DNA, and the V and J assignments and clone size from that table. The sample contains about 26,000 clones, about three quarters of them found a single time. The ten largest clones take up roughly 20% of the sample.

Input material: CD4+ T cells from PBMCs, cultured in vitro. In this chain, TRBV7-6 is recombined with TRBJ1-3; too little of a D gene remains to name it. This clonotype was sampled from a human donor in good health. This receptor has the CDR3 CASSLGQRNTIYF. In nucleotides, the sequence is TGTGCCAGCAGCTTAGGGCAAAGAAACACCATATATTTT.